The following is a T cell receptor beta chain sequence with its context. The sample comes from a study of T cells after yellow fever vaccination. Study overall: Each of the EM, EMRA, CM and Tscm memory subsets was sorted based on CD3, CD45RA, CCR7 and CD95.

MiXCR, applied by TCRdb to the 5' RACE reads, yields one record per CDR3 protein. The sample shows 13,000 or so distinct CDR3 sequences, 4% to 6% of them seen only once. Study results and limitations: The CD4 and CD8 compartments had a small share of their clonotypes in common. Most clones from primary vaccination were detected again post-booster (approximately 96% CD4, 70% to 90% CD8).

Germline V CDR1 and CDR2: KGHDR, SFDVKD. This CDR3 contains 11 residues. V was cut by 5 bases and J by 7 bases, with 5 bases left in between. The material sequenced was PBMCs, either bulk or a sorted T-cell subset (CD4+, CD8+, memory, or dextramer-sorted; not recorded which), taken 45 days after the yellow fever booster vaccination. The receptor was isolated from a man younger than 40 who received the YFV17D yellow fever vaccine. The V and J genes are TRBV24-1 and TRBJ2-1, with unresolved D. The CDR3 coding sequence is TGTGCCACCAGTGTTGATAATGAGCAGTTCTTC. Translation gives CATSVDNEQFF.